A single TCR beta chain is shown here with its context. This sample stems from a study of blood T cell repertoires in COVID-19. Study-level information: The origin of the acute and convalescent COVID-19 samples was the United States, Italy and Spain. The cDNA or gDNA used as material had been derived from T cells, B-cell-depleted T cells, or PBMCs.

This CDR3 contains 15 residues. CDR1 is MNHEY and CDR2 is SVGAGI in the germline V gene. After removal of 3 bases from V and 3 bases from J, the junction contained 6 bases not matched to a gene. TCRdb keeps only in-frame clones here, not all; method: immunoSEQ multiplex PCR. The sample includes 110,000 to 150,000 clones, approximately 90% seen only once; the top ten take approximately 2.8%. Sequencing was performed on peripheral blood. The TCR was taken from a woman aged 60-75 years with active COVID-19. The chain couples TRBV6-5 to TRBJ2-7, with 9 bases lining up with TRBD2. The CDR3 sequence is CASSYLAGAGYEQYF. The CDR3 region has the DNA TGTGCCAGCAGTTATTTAGCGGGAGCCGGCTACGAGCAGTACTTC.